This entry features one TCR beta chain sequence. Its cognate antigen is unknown. With 0 bases removed from V and 1 base from J, the gap between germline ends came to 9 bases. Germline V gene data show CDR1 as LGHNA and CDR2 as YNFKEQ. CDR3 size: 15 residues. The data are from a study of response to subunit inactivated influenza vaccine. Study outcomes and limitations: Authors suggested each seasonal influenza vaccination recruits few new T cells.

In TCRdb, the RT-PCR reads were re-called with MiXCR into one record per CDR3 protein. The repertoire holds approximately 730,000 distinct CDR3 sequences, roughly 13% seen once, with 6% to 8% in the top ten. This clonotype originated in a man aged 50 to 59 who received an inactivated influenza vaccine. Specimen: PBMCs from blood, collected about 14 days before vaccination. The V gene is TRBV4-2, the J gene TRBJ2-5; D not certain. CDR3 sequence (DNA): TGTGCCAGCAGCCAAGATCCTAAGGGCCAAGAGACCCAGTACTTC. It is translated as CASSQDPKGQETQYF.